This TCR beta chain emerged from a study of cytomegalovirus exposure and HLA in healthy donors (dated by TCRdb to the late 2010s). The study in broad terms: An earlier analysis of 550 to 700 of the donors reported approximately 290 Gb of sequence data and about 100 million unique TCR beta sequences from about 180 million T cells. Roughly 320 gigabases of sequencing data and around 80 million unique TCR sequences made up an early release that covered fewer than 650 HLA-typed donors. Of the 300 to 500 genotyped donors, 70% to 90% were placed in the genetic ancestry cluster associated with self-reported Caucasian donors. The aim of the study was to test whether cataloging public T cell receptors could identify signatures of past pathogen exposure. The T cell repertoires of roughly 660 subjects were profiled by immunosequencing and related to cytomegalovirus serostatus. A separate validation cohort of 90 to 150 different subjects was used in addition to the roughly 670-subject first cohort. High-throughput TCR immunosequencing, statistical association of individual TCRs with disease status, and machine learning were combined to predict cytomegalovirus infection status. A later analysis re-analyzed previously published TCR beta repertoires from about 600 donors and added high-resolution HLA genotyping to study TCR occurrence patterns. Rather than drawing on any new phenotypic data, the later analysis identified candidate immune exposures from TCR beta sequences and the way those sequences occurred across donors. An earlier analysis of roughly 580 of the donors used high-throughput TCR beta sequencing to judge whether each TCR beta V gene segment behaved as functional or pseudogenic. Alongside the repertoire data, information on donor age, sex, ethnicity and CMV serostatus was compiled. A later genetic analysis used genome-wide SNP genotypes for about 55% of the 666 donors, treating that subset as a discovery cohort. All discovery cohort repertoires had been generated using a single sequencing platform. Class I and class II HLA loci were covered by the typing at four-digit resolution. The number of typed donors differed by locus: roughly 629-640 for A, B, C, DRB1 and DQB1; about 520 for DQA1; roughly 600 for DPA1; and 450 to 480 for DPB1. Because of strong linkage in the cohort, roughly five DR-DQ haplotypes were treated as single units for association and clustering. Across about 370 genotyped donors of the cohort, an average of 235,054 unique TCR beta nucleotide sequences per donor were sequenced, and roughly 20% of those sequences were non-productive. Findings and caveats that apply to the study as a whole: A further reported finding was that TCR beta sequences accurately predicted the HLA-A and HLA-B alleles for most subjects in the first cohort. In a later analysis, about 17,000 TCR beta sequences were associated with specific HLA alleles at a false discovery rate of 0.05. A later genetic analysis reported fewer N-insertions in productive TCRs among donors in an Asian-associated ancestry cluster than the roughly 700-donor mean. It was suggested by the authors that the approach could potentially be generalized to other disease states and immunological phenotypes. Approximately 18 rarely observed V segments, including chromosome 9 orphons, were excluded from the earlier analysis of just under 600 of the donors because counts were too low. Because HLA typing was unavailable for some donors at each locus, only the typed subset was used in association tests. Across donors, most TCR sequences were observed very rarely, whereas some public TCRs were present in many individuals. The study gave a list of over 150 TCR beta chains associated with cytomegalovirus. Only TCR beta chains were sequenced in this cohort, and the absence of alpha or paired-chain data limited detectable features. Immune exposure information for the cohort was limited to CMV serostatus. In vitro tests confirmed that a few of the cytomegalovirus-associated TCR beta chains recognize cytomegalovirus antigens. In a later analysis, HLA-associated TCR beta chains were found to be more clonally expanded and to have lower generation probabilities than equally common non-associated chains. A later genetic analysis associated a missense DCLRE1C variant with V-gene and J-gene trimming of TCR beta chains, and an independent cohort replicated the association. Correlated functional status among segregating V segments might be attributable to linkage disequilibrium, but an unknown experimental factor could not be ruled out. In both the original and validation cohorts, the classifier was reported to diagnose cytomegalovirus status with high specificity and sensitivity. Sequencing depth was assumed to be roughly uniform across donors in the presence/absence analyses, though that assumption may not hold. A later analysis found that TCR association rates varied across HLA loci, with DRB1 alleles showing the most associated TCRs and HLA-C alleles the fewest. The 87-base-pair reads could not distinguish some IMGT-functional V segments, including TRBV6-2 and TRBV6-3, so those segments were excluded. Several of the top co-occurrence clusters appeared to be linked to parvovirus B19, influenza, CMV and Epstein-Barr virus, according to a later analysis. The sequencing pipeline was judged likely to have produced a cluster of highly shared sequence variants as a technical artifact. In a later analysis, most CMV-associated TCR beta chains were found to appear HLA-restricted, with HLA associations seemingly driven largely by CMV exposure. Broadly in line with IMGT annotations, most TCR beta V segments showed up in productive rearrangements about 90% or about 30% of the time in an earlier analysis of 587 of the donors. When HLA alleles, especially DR and DQ, strongly co-occurred, TCR associations were difficult to assign to individual alleles.

In total, fewer than 750 healthy bone marrow donors made up the cohort. At the time of sampling, every cohort member was nominally healthy, though immune exposures that went unrecorded were likely present. The donor tested CMV seropositive and was one of the 289 seropositive cohort members. A peripheral blood sample was collected from each donor, and TCR beta sequencing was performed on peripheral blood mononuclear cells. Genomic DNA extraction from the blood cell samples was performed with the Qiagen DNeasy Blood Extraction Kit. The trim is 5 bases for V and 7 bases for J, with a gap of 12 bases between the germline ends. Looking up the germline V gene (reference sequence) yields CDR1 SGHNT and CDR2 YYREEE. Measured from the cysteine to the phenylalanine, the CDR3 is 12 residues long. Only the CDR3 part of the read is kept: 36 bases, read in frame from the first base. Library preparation was by the immunoSEQ multiplex PCR assay. A mixture of 60 forward primers for TCR Vbeta segments and 13 reverse primers for TCR Jbeta segments was used in the multiplex PCR. A multiplex PCR assay on genomic DNA amplified the CDR3 region of rearranged TCR beta genes. On the Illumina HiSeq System, the amplified TCR beta libraries were sequenced as 87-base-pair reads. In the authors' own workflow: A later analysis counted 65 million to 90 million unique TCR beta chains across the 600 to 850 repertoires, and 10 million to 12 million of these chains were shared by at least two donors. Raw reads were error-corrected and collapsed into unique sequences by a nearest-neighbor algorithm in which closely related sequences were merged to remove PCR and sequencing errors. V, D and J gene segments were assigned by aligning CDR3 sequences to IMGT reference sequences. For a sequence to be retained, a match of at least six nucleotides to both a V gene segment and a J gene segment was required. A rearrangement counted as productive if the CDR3 had no stop codons and remained in frame with V and J, and every other rearrangement counted as non-productive. CDR3 was defined by IMGT convention, running from the second conserved V-encoded cysteine to the conserved J-encoded phenylalanine. The earlier analysis of around 640 of the donors excluded sequences that lacked an unambiguous match to a single V gene segment. An earlier analysis of under 750 of the donors called V segments functional above 56.7% productive rearrangements and segregating when the between-donor standard deviation exceeded 5%. A statistical classification framework was built to diagnose cytomegalovirus status from the catalog of TCR beta chain sequences. A later analysis assigned V and J genes by comparing TCR nucleotide sequences with IMGT/GENE-DB human TR gene sequences. The TCRdist pipeline was used in a later analysis to assign CDR3 sequences and most-parsimonious VDJ recombination scenarios. A later analysis defined each TCR beta chain by its CDR3 amino acid sequence plus V-gene family, and excluded reads lacking a unique V-gene family. In a later analysis, several hundred highly shared, low-generation-probability nucleotide sequences were removed to address suspected cross-contamination and a sequencing artifact. For each public chain, a later analysis derived a clonal expansion index from normalized ranks of inferred template counts within each repertoire. A later analysis computed generation probabilities with a VDJ recombination model fitted to out-of-frame rearrangements, and checked the results against IGoR. In a later analysis, TCR-TCR, TCR-HLA and TCR-CMV co-occurrence was scored with hypergeometric tests, and a repertoire-size bias correction was applied to TCR pairs. In a later analysis, false discovery rates were estimated by permuting HLA or CMV assignments 20 times. In a later analysis, co-occurring TCRs were grouped using DBSCAN, with TCRdist sequence similarity added in when clustering inside HLA-allele-positive subsets. Co-occurrence clustering excluded repertoires with fewer than 30,000 or more than 120,000 public chains, plus five with anomalous nucleotide sharing. TCRdb stores this immuneACCESS table with in-frame sequences only. Part of the clones is absent; in the studies checked, under half of the shortfall reflects unresolved V genes, and no reason is known for the rest. From that table come the V and J calls and clone size; the DNA was used to work out D and trimming. This sample gives about 180,000 clones in total; around 78% of them show up just once. Around 3.1% of the sample lies in the top ten.

To note about this clone: The specificity of this receptor is unknown. Base quality data are lacking; no much larger clone is found one base away.

The rearrangement joined TRBV5-4 to TRBJ2-5, with a weak D call of TRBD1 (5 bases match). Sequenced input: PBMCs. The source of this sequence is a woman in her forties or fifties in good health and CMV-seropositive. The DNA is TGTGCCAGCAGATTACCTCAGGGGACCCAGTACTTC. Its protein reads: CASRLPQGTQYF.